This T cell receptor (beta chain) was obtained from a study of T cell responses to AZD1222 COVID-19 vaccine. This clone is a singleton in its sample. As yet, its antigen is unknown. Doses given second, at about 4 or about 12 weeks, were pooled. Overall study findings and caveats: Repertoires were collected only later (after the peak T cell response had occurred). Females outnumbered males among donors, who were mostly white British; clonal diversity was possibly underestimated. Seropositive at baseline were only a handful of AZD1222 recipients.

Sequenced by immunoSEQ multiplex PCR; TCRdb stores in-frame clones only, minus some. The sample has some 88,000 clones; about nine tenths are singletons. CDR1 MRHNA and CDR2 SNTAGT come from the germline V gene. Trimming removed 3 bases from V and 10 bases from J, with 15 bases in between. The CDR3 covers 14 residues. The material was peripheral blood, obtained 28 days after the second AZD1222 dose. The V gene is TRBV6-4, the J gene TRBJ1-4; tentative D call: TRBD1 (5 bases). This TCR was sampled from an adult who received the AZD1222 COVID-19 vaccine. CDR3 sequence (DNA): TGTGCCAGCAGTGAAAGGGGATTAGGAGGAAAACTGTTTTTT. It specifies CASSERGLGGKLFF.